This T cell receptor beta chain originates from a study of blood T cell repertoires in COVID-19. Across the study: Samples came from the United States, Italy and Spain, spanning acute and convalescent COVID-19. Nucleic acid was either cDNA or gDNA, and it came from T cells, B-cell-depleted T cells, or PBMCs.

Original processing notes: It was from reference gene primer amplification that nucleated cell counts were estimated. Sequencing used immunoSEQ multiplex PCR; TCRdb keeps in-frame clones, though not all of them. The D gene and trimming were derived from the DNA, and the V and J assignments and clone size from that table. The table includes roughly 100,000 clones, about 90% detected once. Germline loops: CDR1 LNHDA, CDR2 SQIVND (reference sequence). This CDR3 region has 15 residues. V lost 5 bases and J lost 10; bases outside the gene matches: 12. The TCR comes from a man aged 50-59 years with acute or convalescent COVID-19. The sequenced sample consisted of peripheral blood. The chain links TRBV19 to TRBJ2-1; 9 nucleotides align to TRBD1. CDR3 in amino acids: CASSDIPGQGWEQFF. The CDR3 DNA sequence: TGTGCCAGTAGTGACATCCCGGGACAGGGTTGGGAGCAGTTCTTC.